The subject of this entry is one T cell receptor (beta chain). The germline V gene encodes CDR1 SNHLY and CDR2 FYNNEI. This CDR3 has 12 amino acids. With 3 bases removed from V and 2 bases from J, the gap between germline ends came to 5 bases. Per the original methods: Reference gene primers were amplified, and this amplification served to estimate nucleated cell counts. Data came from immunoSEQ multiplex PCR; TCRdb stores just in-frame clones and leaves some out. The V and J calls and clone size are taken from that table; D and trimming were inferred from the DNA. The sample records some 16,000 clones, roughly four fifths being singletons. These data belong to a study of blood T cell repertoires in COVID-19. About the study: Samples came from the United States, Italy and Spain, spanning acute and convalescent COVID-19. T cells, B-cell-depleted T cells, or PBMCs supplied cDNA or gDNA.

The material sequenced was peripheral blood. This chain uses TRBV2 with TRBJ2-7; unclear D gene. The TCR comes from a man older than 75 with active COVID-19. This chain's CDR3 is CASSEGPYEQYF. CDR3 DNA: TGTGCCAGCAGTGAGGGCCCCTACGAGCAGTACTTC.